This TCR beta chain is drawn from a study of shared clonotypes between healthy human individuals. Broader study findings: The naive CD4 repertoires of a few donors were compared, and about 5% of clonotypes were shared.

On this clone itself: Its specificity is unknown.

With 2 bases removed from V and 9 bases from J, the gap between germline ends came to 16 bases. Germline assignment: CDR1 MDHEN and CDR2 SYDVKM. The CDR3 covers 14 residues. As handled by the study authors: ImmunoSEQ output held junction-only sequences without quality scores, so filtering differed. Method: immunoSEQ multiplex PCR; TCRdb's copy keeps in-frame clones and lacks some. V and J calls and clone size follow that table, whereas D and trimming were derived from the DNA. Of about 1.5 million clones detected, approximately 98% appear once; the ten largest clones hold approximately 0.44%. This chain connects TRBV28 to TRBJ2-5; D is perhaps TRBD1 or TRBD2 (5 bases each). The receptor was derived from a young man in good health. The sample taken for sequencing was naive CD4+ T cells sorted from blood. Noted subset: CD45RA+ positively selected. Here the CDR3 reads CASSLQGWGMAQYF. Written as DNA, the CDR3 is TGTGCCAGCAGTTTACAGGGTTGGGGGATGGCCCAGTACTTC.